The 25 T cell receptor beta chains below all came from one sample that was sequenced in a study of blood T cell repertoires in COVID-19. Profiling relied on immunoSEQ multiplex PCR, and the TCRdb table lists in-frame clones only, not all of them. The sample has over 35,000 clones, over 75% seen once; the top ten hold about a third. What was sequenced was peripheral blood. The receptors originated from a woman of 80 years or more with COVID-19, enrolled during active disease.

The V and J genes are TRBV13 and TRBJ2-3; D may be TRBD1 (7 bases). This CDR3 contains 16 residues. Germline V gives CDR1 PRHDT, CDR2 FYEKMQ (reference sequence). V was cut by 4 bases and J by 0 bases, with 14 bases left in between. CDR3 DNA: TGTGCCAGCAGCTCGAACAGGGGAGGCAGCACAGATACGCAGTATTTT. Translated: CASSSNRGGSTDTQYF. Variable domain in full (rest from reference TRBV13 and TRBJ2-3): AAGVIQSPRHLIKEKRETATLKCYPIPRHDTVYWYQQGPGQDPQFLISFYEKMQSDKGSIPDRFSAQQFSDYHSELNMSSLELGDSALYFCASSSNRGGSTDTQYFGPGTRLTVL.

J is TRBJ1-1 and V is TRBV27, with 8 bases matching TRBD1. The germline V gene has CDR1 MNHEY and CDR2 SMNVEV (reference sequence). CDR3 length: 12 amino acids. V was clipped by 4 bases and J by 8 bases; unmatched bases: 3. CDR3 amino acids: CASSSYRGEAFF. CDR3 bases: TGTGCCAGCAGTTCCTACAGGGGGGAAGCTTTCTTT.

This clone was counted ten times or more. This rearrangement joins TRBV6-1 to TRBJ2-7, with 9 bases that match TRBD2. Trimming cost V 3 bases and J 4 bases; bases outside gene matches: 7. The CDR3 runs to 15 residues. Germline V gene sequence: CDR1 MNHNS, CDR2 SASEGT. The CDR3 nucleotides read TGTGCCAGCAGTGATCTAGCGGGACACCATTACGAGCAGTACTTC. It yields the protein CASSDLAGHHYEQYF.

The chain combines TRBV6-4 with TRBJ2-4; D is undetermined. Germline V gives CDR1 MRHNA, CDR2 SNTAGT. Trimming stripped 6 bases from V and 0 bases from J, with 18 bases between. This CDR3 region has 17 residues. The CDR3 spells CASRPTVSGLAKNIQYF. DNA for the CDR3: TGTGCCAGCAGGCCGACTGTGTCTGGGTTAGCCAAAAACATTCAGTACTTC.

This clone has a single count. This sequence joins TRBV19 and TRBJ1-1, with a possible D match to TRBD1 (5 bases). The CDR3 consists of 11 residues. Germline V lookup: CDR1 LNHDA, CDR2 SQIVND (reference sequence). Trimming took 7 bases from V and 7 from J, leaving 10 bases between them. CDR3 region: CASKGAVEAFF. CDR3 sequence (DNA): TGTGCCAGTAAAGGGGCGGTTGAAGCTTTCTTT.

The J gene is TRBJ2-1, the V gene TRBV19; the match to TRBD2 covers 10 bases. The V and J ends lost 5 bases and 4 bases, in that order; junction bases with no gene match: 8. The V gene's germline CDR1 is LNHDA and CDR2 SQIVND (reference sequence). This CDR3 region has 16 residues. The CDR3 reads CASSPLAGDGYNEQFF. The CDR3 DNA follows: TGTGCCAGTAGTCCTCTAGCGGGAGATGGGTACAATGAGCAGTTCTTC.

V and J are TRBV7-9 and TRBJ1-2; 8 nucleotides line up with TRBD1. Germline V gene data show CDR1 as SEHNR and CDR2 as FQNEAQ (reference sequence). The CDR3 length is 14 residues. V shed 5 bases and J 6 bases; nucleotides not matched to a gene: 8. In nucleotides, the CDR3 is TGTGCCAGCAGCCTCAGGGGGCGCTCGGATGGCTACACCTTC. Translated: CASSLRGRSDGYTF.

This clone was seen a handful of times. The chain employs TRBV2 and TRBJ1-2, with 10 bases fitting TRBD1. Trimming removed 7 bases from V and 7 bases from J; junction bases left unmatched: 12. The CDR3 is 15 residues long. Per the germline V gene, CDR1 is SNHLY and CDR2 is FYNNEI. The CDR3 region is CASKGGQGPRFGYTF. For the CDR3, the DNA is TGTGCCAGCAAGGGGGGACAGGGGCCGCGTTTTGGCTACACCTTC. Full variable domain (remainder filled in from reference TRBV2 and TRBJ1-2): EPEVTQTPSHQVTQMGQEVILRCVPISNHLYFYWYRQILGQKVEFLVSFYNNEISEKSEIFDDQFSVERPDGSNFTLKIRSTKLEDSAMYFCASKGGQGPRFGYTFGSGTRLTVV.

The V and J genes are TRBV5-4 and TRBJ1-2; weak D call: TRBD1 (5 bases). The CDR3 covers 13 residues. V lost 4 bases to trimming and J lost 9 bases, with 16 bases between them. Germline values: CDR1 SGHNT, CDR2 YYREEE (reference sequence). Here the CDR3 DNA reads TGTGCCAGCAGCACCGACAGTGTCTTTCGCTACACCTTC. Translation: CASSTDSVFRYTF.

V usage is TRBV29-1 and J usage is TRBJ1-2; D is possibly TRBD1 (6 bases). V was shortened by 5 bases and J by 3 bases, with 19 bases between the two germline ends. The CDR3 sequence is 15 residues long. From germline, CDR1 is SQVTM and CDR2 ANQGSEA. Written as DNA, the CDR3 is TGCAGCGTTTCGGCCAGGGGAGGGGGGGACTATGGCTACACCTTC. It encodes CSVSARGGGDYGYTF.

The chain joins TRBV5-6 to TRBJ1-1; no clear D. Trimming took 2 bases from V and 7 from J, leaving 18 bases between them. This CDR3 is built from 15 residues. Germline V gives CDR1 SGHDT, CDR2 YYEEEE. CDR3 sequence (DNA): TGTGCCAGCAGCTTTTTAACTGGCTTGGGCGTTGAAGCTTTCTTT. Its protein product is CASSFLTGLGVEAFF. The entire variable domain, with the rest obtained from reference TRBV5-6 and TRBJ1-1, is as follows: DAGVTQSPTHLIKTRGQQVTLRCSPKSGHDTVSWYQQALGQGPQFIFQYYEEEERQRGNFPDRFSGHQFPNYSSELNVNALLLGDSALYLCASSFLTGLGVEAFFGQGTRLTVV.

As concerns this clone: At one end, the junction sequence differs from germline, possibly due to a read error. The V and J genes are TRBV7-2 and TRBJ2-3, with 11 bases identical to TRBD2. CDR3 length equals 14 residues. Per germline, CDR1 SGHTA and CDR2 FQGNSA. The CDR3 reads CASRLAGGTDTQYF. CDR3 nucleotides: TGTGCCAGCAGGTTAGCGGGAGGGACAGATACGCAGTATTTT.

The V gene is TRBV24-1, the J gene TRBJ1-1; maybe TRBD1 (6 bases). The V end lost 4 bases, the J end lost 6 bases, and 11 bases lay between the germline ends. Per the germline V gene, CDR1 is KGHDR and CDR2 is SFDVKD. This CDR3 comprises 13 residues. The CDR3 DNA follows: TGTGCCACCAGTGACGGACAGAGGTCTGAAGCTTTCTTT. Its translation: CATSDGQRSEAFF.

V gene TRBV5-1 combines with J gene TRBJ2-1, with 9 positions matching TRBD2. The CDR3 spans 16 residues. After removal of 4 bases from V and 5 bases from J, the junction contained 10 bases not matched to a gene. Germline CDR1 SGHRS, CDR2 YFSETQ. Here the CDR3 reads CASSAEASGVNNEQFF. CDR3 sequence (DNA): TGCGCCAGCAGCGCCGAGGCTAGCGGGGTAAACAATGAGCAGTTCTTC.

V and J are TRBV6-5 and TRBJ2-7; 7 nucleotides align to TRBD1. J lost 0 bases, V lost 7 bases, and 9 bases had no gene match. Germline CDR1 reads MNHEY; CDR2 reads SVGAGI. The CDR3 totals 15 residues. CDR3: CASIRDRASSYEQYF. The CDR3 bases are TGTGCCAGCATCCGGGACAGAGCTAGCTCCTACGAGCAGTACTTC.

The chain combines TRBV5-1 with TRBJ2-3, with a weak D call TRBD2 (7 bases). V shed 0 bases and J shed 0 bases, with 14 bases lying between them. Germline V gives CDR1 SGHRS, CDR2 YFSETQ. The CDR3 covers 17 residues. The CDR3 reads CASSLAKGGISTDTQYF. In DNA, the CDR3 is TGCGCCAGCAGCTTGGCCAAGGGGGGGATCAGCACAGATACGCAGTATTTT.

The chain uses TRBV28 and TRBJ2-2, with D possibly being TRBD2 (7 bases). V lost 6 bases to trimming and J lost 6 bases, with 17 bases between them. Germline V lookup: CDR1 MDHEN, CDR2 SYDVKM. The CDR3 has 15 residues. CDR3 DNA sequence: TGTGCCAGCAGCCTCAGCGGGGCAGGGGCCGGGGAGCTGTTTTTT. Translation: CASSLSGAGAGELFF.

The chain has TRBV6-2 or TRBV6-3 and TRBJ1-3; D remains unclear. V was cut by 0 bases and J by 2 bases, with 11 bases left in between. The CDR3 consists of 16 residues. Per the germline V gene, CDR1 is MNHEY and CDR2 is SVGEGT. CDR3 region: CASSYSVGEPGNTIYF. As DNA, the CDR3 is TGTGCCAGCAGTTACTCGGTCGGAGAACCTGGAAACACCATATATTTT.

The gene calls are TRBV18 and TRBJ2-7, with D perhaps matching TRBD1 (6 bases). The CDR3 contains 15 residues. Germline V gene lookup returns CDR1 KGHSH and CDR2 LQKENI. V was shortened by 3 bases and J by 2 bases, with 14 bases between the two germline ends. The CDR3 DNA sequence: TGTGCCAGCTCACCGACAATAGACAGGACCTACGAGCAGTACTTC. Protein sequence: CASSPTIDRTYEQYF.

The chain has TRBV3-1 (or the pseudogene TRBV3-2) and TRBJ2-1; 13 nucleotides align to TRBD2. Germline V CDR1 and CDR2: LGHDT, YNNKEL (reference sequence). J lost 6 bases, V lost 2 bases, and 4 bases had no gene match. The CDR3 extends over 16 amino acids. The CDR3 DNA sequence: TGTGCCAGCAGCCAAACTAGCGGGGGGGCCGGCAATGAGCAGTTCTTC. This translates into CASSQTSGGAGNEQFF.

This chain uses TRBV28 with TRBJ1-1; TRBD1 matches at 7 bases. The CDR3 runs to 14 residues. Germline trimming cut 6 bases from V and 2 bases from J; bases unmatched to any gene: 6. Germline-derived CDR1 and CDR2 are MDHEN and SYDVKM. Here the CDR3 DNA reads TGTGCCAGCAGGGGACAGCTGGAAAACACTGAAGCTTTCTTT. The encoded protein is CASRGQLENTEAFF. Based on the CDR3 plus reference TRBV28 and TRBJ1-1, the full variable domain is DVKVTQSSRYLVKRTGEKVFLECVQDMDHENMFWYRQDPGLGLRLIYFSYDVKMKEKGDIPEGYSVSREKKERFSLILESASTNQTSMYLCASRGQLENTEAFFGQGTRLTVV.

This clone was seen just once. V usage is TRBV19 and J usage is TRBJ1-1, with 12 nucleotides matching TRBD1. V shed 5 bases, J shed 4 bases, and the junction held 11 bases outside the gene matches. The V gene's germline CDR1 is LNHDA and CDR2 SQIVND (reference sequence). This CDR3 spans 17 amino acids. In DNA, the CDR3 is TGTGCCAGTAGTTTCCTGGGACAGGGGGCGTCGAGCACTGAAGCTTTCTTT. Amino acid sequence: CASSFLGQGASSTEAFF.

This clone was seen a single time. CDR3 in DNA: TGCGCCAGCAGCTGGACGACAGGGGGCGGGTCCGGGGAGCTGTTTTTT. This codes for CASSWTTGGGSGELFF. This chain links TRBV5-1 with TRBJ2-2, with 10 bases fitting TRBD1. The germline gives CDR1 SGHRS, CDR2 YFSETQ. V was clipped by 3 bases and J by 6 bases; unmatched bases: 8. The CDR3 spans 16 residues.

Written as DNA, the CDR3 is TGTGCCAGCAGCTTGGCAGGGGCCAAAAACATTCAGTACTTC. It encodes CASSLAGAKNIQYF. The gene calls are TRBV5-6 and TRBJ2-4, with a weak D call TRBD1 (5 bases). Trimming stripped 0 bases from V and 1 base from J, with 5 bases between. The CDR3 is 14 amino acids. The germline V gene encodes CDR1 SGHDT and CDR2 YYEEEE.

CDR3 amino acids: CASSLTGWNQPQHF. In nucleotides, the CDR3 is TGTGCCAGCAGCTTGACAGGGTGGAACCAGCCCCAGCATTTT. This chain connects TRBV7-9 to TRBJ1-5; the match to TRBD1 covers 7 bases. The CDR3 spans 14 residues. The germline V gene has CDR1 SEHNR and CDR2 FQNEAQ (reference sequence). V was clipped by 3 bases and J by 7 bases; unmatched bases: 6.